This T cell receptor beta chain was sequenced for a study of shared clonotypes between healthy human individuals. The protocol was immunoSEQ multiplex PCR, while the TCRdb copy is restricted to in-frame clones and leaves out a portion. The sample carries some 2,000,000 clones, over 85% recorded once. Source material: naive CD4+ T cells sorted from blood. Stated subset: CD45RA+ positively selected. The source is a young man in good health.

CDR3 coding DNA: TGCGCCAGCAGCTTGGGCACAGGGTTCGACTCCTACGAGCAGTACTTC. Its protein product is CASSLGTGFDSYEQYF. This sequence joins TRBV5-1 and TRBJ2-7, with D maybe TRBD1 (6 bases). The V end was cut by 0 bases, the J end by 0 bases, with 13 bases between. This CDR3 is built from 16 residues. Germline CDR1 is SGHRS and CDR2 is YFSETQ.